This TCR beta chain was retrieved from a study of T cell responses to AZD1222 COVID-19 vaccine. Across the whole study: Second doses were pooled across both intervals (about 4 or about 12 weeks).

This CDR3 has 15 residues. Germline CDR1 SGHDT, CDR2 YYEEEE. V shed 0 bases and J shed 4 bases, with 13 bases lying between them. A word on this clone: The antigen remains undetermined.

Study-level points and caveats: Samples come after the peak T cell response, not at day 14. Spike-wide coverage was observed for vaccine-associated CD4 TCRs, with dominant responses at 160-218 and 743-854.

The data were produced by immunoSEQ multiplex PCR, yet TCRdb's version contains in-frame clones alone and is incomplete. This table holds approximately 100,000 clones, about 88% found once. Sequencing used peripheral blood, obtained on day 0 of AZD1222 vaccination. This receptor was taken from an adult in good health. This chain joins TRBV5-6 and TRBJ1-1; no reliable D call. The CDR3 spells CASSLAGLWGTEAFF. DNA of the CDR3: TGTGCCAGCAGCTTGGCCGGCCTTTGGGGCACTGAAGCTTTCTTT.